What follows are 30 T cell receptor beta chains derived from one specimen sequenced in a study of T cells in narcolepsy. Libraries were prepared by immunoSEQ multiplex PCR; TCRdb keeps only in-frame clonotypes and omits some of them. Here the sample spans 20,000 to 30,000 clones, around two thirds being singletons. Material for sequencing was memory (CD45RA-) CD4+ T cells from blood. These receptors were obtained from a human donor in good health.

The gene calls are TRBV4-3 and TRBJ2-1; no clear D. Trimming pared 0 bases from V and 2 bases from J, leaving 8 bases between. Germline V gene sequence: CDR1 LGHNA, CDR2 YSLEER. CDR3 length equals 15 residues. The CDR3 region is CASSQENEAYNEQFF. The CDR3 nucleotides read TGCGCCAGCAGCCAAGAGAACGAAGCCTACAATGAGCAGTTCTTC.

As DNA, the CDR3 is TGTGCCAGCAGCTTAGCCCCCGGGGTCTACACCTTC. Translating it yields CASSLAPGVYTF. The chain has TRBV7-8 and TRBJ1-2; D not resolved. The CDR3 is 12 residues long. The V end was cut by 0 bases, the J end by 10 bases, with 9 bases between. Germline CDR1 reads SGHVS; CDR2 reads FQNEAQ.

For the CDR3, the DNA is TGTGCCAGCAGCTCGGGGACCAAGGGGAGGAATTCACCCCTCCACTTT. Translated: CASSSGTKGRNSPLHF. The chain employs TRBV5-4 and TRBJ1-6; a weak D match, TRBD1 (5 bases). Germline-derived CDR1 and CDR2 are SGHNT and YYREEE (reference sequence). The CDR3 extends over 16 amino acids. With 3 bases removed from V and 7 bases from J, the gap between germline ends came to 17 bases. Full variable domain (rest looked up from reference TRBV5-4 and TRBJ1-6): ETGVTQSPTHLIKTRGQQVTLRCSSQSGHNTVSWYQQALGQGPQFIFQYYREEENGRGNFPPRFSGLQFPNYSSELNVNALELDDSALYLCASSSGTKGRNSPLHFGNGTRLTVT.

The chain employs TRBV7-9 and TRBJ1-1; D unclear. Per germline, CDR1 SEHNR and CDR2 FQNEAQ (reference sequence). There are 15 residues in the CDR3. The germline V and J ends were trimmed by 1 base and 4 bases, with 13 bases remaining between them. CDR3 sequence: CASSLVSGFFTEAFF. CDR3 nucleotides: TGTGCCAGCAGCTTAGTATCCGGGTTCTTCACTGAAGCTTTCTTT.

This clone was detected only a few times. V is TRBV6-6 and J is TRBJ1-5; no clear D. Deletions cut 7 bases from V and 1 base from J, with 17 bases between. The CDR3 sequence is 16 residues long. Germline loops: CDR1 MNHNY, CDR2 SVGAGI (reference sequence). The CDR3 spells CASTGWEGGSNQPQHF. CDR3 DNA: TGTGCCAGCACTGGGTGGGAGGGAGGGAGCAATCAGCCCCAGCATTTT.

The V gene is TRBV5-4, the J gene TRBJ2-7; 8 nucleotides agree with TRBD2. CDR3 length: 15 amino acids. Germline loops: CDR1 SGHNT, CDR2 YYREEE (reference sequence). Trimming at V came to 4 bases and at J to 1 base, leaving 7 bases not matched to a gene. CDR3 bases: TGTGCCAGCAGCCCTTCACTAGCGGAGTCCTACGAGCAGTACTTC. Its protein is CASSPSLAESYEQYF.

The V call is TRBV18, the J call TRBJ1-1, with no clear D. V lost 3 bases and J lost 0, with 8 bases in between. The germline gives CDR1 KGHSH, CDR2 LQKENI. There are 14 residues in the CDR3. CDR3 DNA: TGTGCCAGCTCACCCGGGAACATGAACACTGAAGCTTTCTTT. Translation: CASSPGNMNTEAFF.

This chain joins TRBV7-8 and TRBJ2-1, with D maybe TRBD2 (6 bases). The CDR3 contains 16 residues. V lost 0 bases to trimming and J lost 9 bases, with 18 bases between them. CDR1 and CDR2 (germline): SGHVS, FQNEAQ. CDR3 sequence (DNA): TGTGCCAGCAGCTTAGCCCCCCGGGGGACGAGCTTTGAGCAGTTCTTC. Its translation: CASSLAPRGTSFEQFF.

The rearrangement links TRBV9 to TRBJ2-2; 9 nucleotides agree with TRBD2. Germline lookup yields CDR1 SGDLS and CDR2 YYNGEE. V shed 4 bases and J 4 bases; nucleotides not matched to a gene: 8. This CDR3 contains 16 residues. The DNA for the CDR3 is TGTGCCAGCAGCCCCCGCGGGCGGGAGGGCACCGGGGAGCTGTTTTTT. Protein sequence: CASSPRGREGTGELFF.

This clone was seen only a few times. The V gene is TRBV2, the J gene TRBJ2-3, with unresolved D. Trimming pared 2 bases from V and 4 bases from J, leaving 7 bases between. Germline assignment: CDR1 SNHLY and CDR2 FYNNEI. There are 13 residues in the CDR3. CDR3 loop: CASSESRADTQYF. The CDR3, as DNA: TGTGCCAGCAGTGAAAGTAGGGCAGATACGCAGTATTTT.

The chain has TRBV7-8 and TRBJ1-2; D call uncertain. V was clipped by 0 bases and J by 4 bases, with 9 bases between them. The CDR3 totals 14 residues. Germline V gives CDR1 SGHVS, CDR2 FQNEAQ. DNA of the CDR3: TGTGCCAGCAGCTTAGCTACAAACCTCTATGGCTACACCTTC. It codes for CASSLATNLYGYTF. Using reference TRBV7-8 and TRBJ1-2 for the parts outside the CDR3, the full variable domain is GAGVSQSPRYKVAKRGQDVALRCDPISGHVSLFWYQQALGQGPEFLTYFQNEAQLDKSGLPSDRFFAERPEGSVSTLKIQRTQQEDSAVYLCASSLATNLYGYTFGSGTRLTVV.

The sample holds one count of this clone. The chain recombines TRBV5-1 with TRBJ2-2; D ambiguous. The CDR3 covers 13 residues. Per germline, CDR1 SGHRS and CDR2 YFSETQ. Trimming removed 6 bases from V and 1 base from J, with 7 bases in between. Written as DNA, the CDR3 is TGCGCCAGCACAGTACGGAACACCGGGGAGCTGTTTTTT. Residues: CASTVRNTGELFF.

This clone was counted between two and nine times. J is TRBJ2-3 and V is TRBV5-6; D ambiguous. V was shortened by 7 bases and J by 2 bases, with 23 bases between the two germline ends. Looked up from germline, CDR1 is SGHDT and CDR2 is YYEEEE. There are 17 residues in the CDR3. CDR3 nucleotides: TGTGCCAGCGCCGCCGGACGGGTCCTTAGGGTCACAGATACGCAGTATTTT. Residues: CASAAGRVLRVTDTQYF.

J is TRBJ1-6 and V is TRBV4-1; weak D call: TRBD1 (6 bases). Trimming cost V 4 bases and J 7 bases, with 11 bases left between them. Germline lookup yields CDR1 MGHRA and CDR2 YSYEKL. The length of the CDR3 is 14 residues. CDR3 sequence (DNA): TGCGCCAGCAGCCTAAGGCAGGGGAATTCACCCCTCCACTTT. Its translation: CASSLRQGNSPLHF.

The rearrangement uses TRBV2 and TRBJ2-1, with 9 bases aligning to TRBD2. The length of the CDR3 is 17 residues. J was trimmed by 7 bases and V by 7 bases; bases with no gene match: 17. Germline-derived CDR1 and CDR2 are SNHLY and FYNNEI. Here the CDR3 reads CASTKTSGATLGNEQFF. The CDR3 nucleotides are TGTGCCAGCACCAAGACTAGCGGAGCGACCTTGGGAAATGAGCAGTTCTTC.

V and J are TRBV5-4 and TRBJ2-1, with 13 bases matching TRBD2. Germline values: CDR1 SGHNT, CDR2 YYREEE (reference sequence). The CDR3 spans 18 residues. The junction had 12 bases not matched to a gene; V was cut back by 2 bases and J by 7 bases. The CDR3 DNA follows: TGTGCCAGCAGCTTCTTTGGGACTAGCGGGATCGTAAGAAATGAGCAGTTCTTC. Its translation: CASSFFGTSGIVRNEQFF.

This chain joins TRBV21-1 and TRBJ2-3; the listed D gene, TRBD2, was not tested against the DNA. TRBV21-1 is marked as a pseudogene. The CDR3 loop spans 19 amino acids. DNA of the CDR3: TGTGCCAGCGTTAGGGGGGTCCATGGCGGGAGAAGAGTTGCAGATACGCAGTATTTT. Translated, it gives CASVRGVHGGRRVADTQYF.

This clone was counted only a few times. The V call is TRBV5-1, the J call TRBJ1-5; 7 bases line up with TRBD1. The length of the CDR3 is 14 residues. Germline V lookup: CDR1 SGHRS, CDR2 YFSETQ. The V segment lost 4 bases and the J segment 7 bases; nucleotides outside the gene matches: 8. CDR3 region: CASSQSGGGQPQHF. CDR3 in DNA: TGCGCCAGCAGCCAATCCGGAGGGGGCCAGCCCCAGCATTTT. The whole variable domain, remainder taken from reference TRBV5-1 and TRBJ1-5, is KAGVTQTPRYLIKTRGQQVTLSCSPISGHRSVSWYQQTPGQGLQFLFEYFSETQRNKGNFPGRFSGRQFSNSRSEMNVSTLELGDSALYLCASSQSGGGQPQHFGDGTRLSIL.

The chain joins TRBV7-8 to TRBJ2-1; D possibly corresponds to TRBD1 (5 bases). CDR1 and CDR2 from the germline V gene are SGHVS and FQNEAQ. This CDR3 contains 13 residues. V gave up 4 bases and J gave up 6 bases, with 10 bases separating them. This chain's CDR3 is CASSYDSSNEQFF. The CDR3 nucleotides are TGTGCCAGCAGCTACGACAGCAGCAATGAGCAGTTCTTC. The entire variable domain, with the rest obtained from reference TRBV7-8 and TRBJ2-1, is as follows: GAGVSQSPRYKVAKRGQDVALRCDPISGHVSLFWYQQALGQGPEFLTYFQNEAQLDKSGLPSDRFFAERPEGSVSTLKIQRTQQEDSAVYLCASSYDSSNEQFFGPGTRLTVL.

The rearrangement links TRBV5-1 to TRBJ2-7, with 10 nucleotides matching TRBD2. From germline, CDR1 is SGHRS and CDR2 YFSETQ. The V and J ends lost 4 bases and 2 bases, in that order; junction bases with no gene match: 3. This CDR3 is built from 14 residues. CDR3 DNA: TGCGCCAGCAGCGCAACTAGCGGGACCTACGAGCAGTACTTC. It encodes CASSATSGTYEQYF.

This chain links TRBV7-3 with TRBJ2-3; D may be TRBD1 or TRBD2 (5 bases each). The CDR3 extends over 14 amino acids. Germline-derived CDR1 and CDR2 are SGHTA and FQGTGA. V gave up 4 bases and J gave up 10 bases, with 18 bases separating them. Here the CDR3 reads CASSSSAGGGSQYF. In DNA form, the CDR3 reads TGTGCCAGCAGCTCATCGGCGGGTGGGGGTTCGCAGTATTTT. Variable domain in full (rest from reference TRBV7-3 and TRBJ2-3): GAGVSQTPSNKVTEKGKYVELRCDPISGHTALYWYRQSLGQGPEFLIYFQGTGAADDSGLPNDRFFAVRPEGSVSTLKIQRTERGDSAVYLCASSSSAGGGSQYFGPGTRLTVL.

This clone was observed a handful of times. The J gene is TRBJ1-5, the V gene TRBV2; 7 bases are shared with TRBD1. CDR3 length: 14 amino acids. Trimming removed 5 bases from V and 3 bases from J; junction bases left unmatched: 4. Germline-derived CDR1 and CDR2 are SNHLY and FYNNEI. The CDR3 DNA follows: TGTGCCAGCAGTTACGGACAGGACAATCAGCCCCAGCATTTT. Translating it yields CASSYGQDNQPQHF.

The chain couples TRBV6-1 to TRBJ2-7, with 7 bases aligning to TRBD2. The CDR3 extends over 13 amino acids. V was clipped by 4 bases and J by 0 bases; unmatched bases: 0. CDR1 is MNHNS, CDR2 SASEGT, per germline. The chain's CDR3 is CASSGTSSYEQYF. For the CDR3, the DNA is TGTGCCAGCAGTGGGACTAGCTCCTACGAGCAGTACTTC.

V gene TRBV4-1 combines with J gene TRBJ2-6, with TRBD1 as a possible D gene (6 bases). Trimming took 6 bases from V and 0 from J, leaving 12 bases between them. Germline V gene sequence: CDR1 MGHRA, CDR2 YSYEKL. The CDR3 is made up of 16 amino acids. Here the CDR3 DNA reads TGCGCCAGCAGAGGCCAGGGGATCTCTGGGGCCAACGTCCTGACTTTC. Translation gives CASRGQGISGANVLTF.

This clone has only one observation. The chain carries TRBV28 and TRBJ1-2; 8 nucleotides agree with TRBD1. The CDR3 is 11 amino acids. J gave up 8 bases and V 6 bases, and 2 bases lay outside the gene matches. Germline V gene lookup returns CDR1 MDHEN and CDR2 SYDVKM. CDR3 loop: CASSTGGGYTF. In DNA, the CDR3 is TGTGCCAGCAGCACAGGGGGGGGCTACACCTTC.

This chain joins TRBV2 and TRBJ2-1; 8 bases map to TRBD2. V was clipped by 6 bases and J by 6 bases; unmatched bases: 4. CDR3 length: 13 residues. From germline, CDR1 is SNHLY and CDR2 FYNNEI. The CDR3 nucleotides are TGTGCCAGCAGGTCCGGGAGGGGCAATGAGCAGTTCTTC. It codes for CASRSGRGNEQFF. The entire variable domain, with the rest obtained from reference TRBV2 and TRBJ2-1, is as follows: EPEVTQTPSHQVTQMGQEVILRCVPISNHLYFYWYRQILGQKVEFLVSFYNNEISEKSEIFDDQFSVERPDGSNFTLKIRSTKLEDSAMYFCASRSGRGNEQFFGPGTRLTVL.

The V call is TRBV27, the J call TRBJ2-3; TRBD2 aligns across 8 bases. The CDR3 has 15 residues. The J segment lost 0 bases and the V segment lost 6 bases, leaving 5 bases of the junction unmatched. Germline CDR1 is MNHEY and CDR2 is SMNVEV (reference sequence). The CDR3 region has the DNA TGTGCCAGCAGATCACCTAGCGGGAGCACAGATACGCAGTATTTT. Its translation is CASRSPSGSTDTQYF.

Of note for this clone: This clone may be a read error of a much larger clone one base away. CDR3: CATSRDSQGAYGYTF. The CDR3 DNA follows: TGTGCCACCAGCAGAGATTCCCAGGGCGCCTATGGCTACACCTTC. This chain connects TRBV15 to TRBJ1-2, with D perhaps matching TRBD1 (5 bases). With 0 bases removed from V and 4 bases from J, the gap between germline ends came to 12 bases. Germline V CDR1 and CDR2: LNHNV, YYDKDF (reference sequence). The CDR3 runs to 15 residues.

The genes are TRBV28 and TRBJ1-2; a weak D match, TRBD1 (6 bases). V was clipped by 8 bases and J by 4 bases, with 17 bases between them. This CDR3 is 14 amino acids long. Germline CDR1 MDHEN, CDR2 SYDVKM. In DNA form, the CDR3 reads TGTGCCAGCTCCCAGCCGACAGGAGCCTATGGCTACACCTTC. This encodes CASSQPTGAYGYTF.

The chain uses TRBV20-1 and TRBJ1-1, with unresolved D. Per the germline V gene, CDR1 is DFQATT and CDR2 is SNEGSKA (reference sequence). The ends were cut back, 1 base at V and 11 bases at J, with 11 bases in the middle. The CDR3 length is 11 residues. The CDR3 region has the DNA TGCAGTGCTAGAGCCGGGGAGGGCGCTTTCTTT. Protein product: CSARAGEGAFF.